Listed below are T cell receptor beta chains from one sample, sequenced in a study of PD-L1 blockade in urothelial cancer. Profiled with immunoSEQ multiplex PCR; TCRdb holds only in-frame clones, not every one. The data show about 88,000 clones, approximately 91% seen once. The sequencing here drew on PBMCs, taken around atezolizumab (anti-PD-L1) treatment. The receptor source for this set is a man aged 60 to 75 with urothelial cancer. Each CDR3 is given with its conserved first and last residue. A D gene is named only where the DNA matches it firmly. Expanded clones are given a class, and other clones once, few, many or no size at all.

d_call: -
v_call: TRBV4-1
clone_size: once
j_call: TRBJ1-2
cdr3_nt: TGCGCCAGCAGCCAAGAGCCTGGGGGGGTTCTCTTGGGTGGCTACACCTTC
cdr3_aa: CASSQEPGGVLLGGYTF

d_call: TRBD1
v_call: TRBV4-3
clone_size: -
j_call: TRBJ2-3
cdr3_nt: TGCGCCAGCAGCCAAGCGAACAGGGGGCGCAGCACAGATACGCAGTATTTT
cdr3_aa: CASSQANRGRSTDTQYF

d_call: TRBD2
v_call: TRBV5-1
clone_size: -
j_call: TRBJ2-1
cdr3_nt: TGCGCCAGCAGAAATGCGGGAGGGCCTGAGAATGAGCAGTTCTTC
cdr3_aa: CASRNAGGPENEQFF

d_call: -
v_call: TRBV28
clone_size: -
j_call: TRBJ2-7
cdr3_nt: TGTGCCAGCAGTTTAGGTCCGGCCAGGGGCTCCTACGAGCAGTACTTC
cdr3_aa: CASSLGPARGSYEQYF

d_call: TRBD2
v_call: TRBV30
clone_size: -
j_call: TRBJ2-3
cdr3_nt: TGTGCCTGGAGTGCTCTAGCGGGAGATACGCAGTATTTT
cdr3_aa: CAWSALAGDTQYF

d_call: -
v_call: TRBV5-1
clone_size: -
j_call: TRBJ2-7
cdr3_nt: TGCGCCAGCAGCTCCGCGGCAGGGGAATCCTACGAGCAGTACTTC
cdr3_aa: CASSSAAGESYEQYF

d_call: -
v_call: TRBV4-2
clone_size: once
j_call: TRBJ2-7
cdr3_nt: TGTGCCAGCAGCCAAGACCGGGGTACCTCTAACGAGCAGTACTTC
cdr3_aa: CASSQDRGTSNEQYF

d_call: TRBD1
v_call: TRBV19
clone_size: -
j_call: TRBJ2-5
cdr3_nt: TGTGCCAGTAGTTCACGGGGACAGGGCGAGACCCAGTACTTC
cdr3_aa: CASSSRGQGETQYF

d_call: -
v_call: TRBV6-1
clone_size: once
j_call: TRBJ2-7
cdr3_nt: TGTGCCAGCAGTACCGGACAGCTTACGTGGACGTACTTC
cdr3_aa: CASSTGQLTWTYF

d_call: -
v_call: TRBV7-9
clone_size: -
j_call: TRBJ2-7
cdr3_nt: TGTGCCAGCAGCGCGGGCTATTACGAGCAGTACTTC
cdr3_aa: CASSAGYYEQYF

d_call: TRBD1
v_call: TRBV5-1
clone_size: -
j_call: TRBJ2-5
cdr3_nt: TGCGCCAGCAGCACCTTCGGACAGGGAGAAGAGACCCAGTACTTC
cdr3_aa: CASSTFGQGEETQYF

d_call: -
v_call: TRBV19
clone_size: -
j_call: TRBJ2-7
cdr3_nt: TGTGCCAGTAGCCCTGAGGCCGGTTACGAGCAGTACTTC
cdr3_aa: CASSPEAGYEQYF

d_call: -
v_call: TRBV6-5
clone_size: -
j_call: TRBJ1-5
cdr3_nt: TGTGCCCGCCGACACTTCATAAGCAATCAGCCCCAGCATTTT
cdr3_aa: CARRHFISNQPQHF

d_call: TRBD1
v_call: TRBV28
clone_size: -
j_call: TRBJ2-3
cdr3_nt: TGTGCCAGCAGAAAGAATTCCGGGACAGGGGTGGGTTGGAATACGCAGTATTTT
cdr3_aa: CASRKNSGTGVGWNTQYF

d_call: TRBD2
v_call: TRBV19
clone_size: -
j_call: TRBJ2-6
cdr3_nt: TGTGCCAGTAGTGGGGGGGTAAGGAGCTCTGGGGCCAACGTCCTGACTTTC
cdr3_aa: CASSGGVRSSGANVLTF

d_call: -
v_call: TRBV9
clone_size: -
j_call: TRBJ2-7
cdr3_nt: TGTGCCAGCAGCGTAGGGGGAGCGGGCTCCTACGAGCAGTACTTC
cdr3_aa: CASSVGGAGSYEQYF

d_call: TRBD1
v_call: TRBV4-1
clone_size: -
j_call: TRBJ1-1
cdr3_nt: TGCGCCAGCAGCCAAGTTAACAGGGGTACTGAAGCTTTCTTT
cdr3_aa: CASSQVNRGTEAFF

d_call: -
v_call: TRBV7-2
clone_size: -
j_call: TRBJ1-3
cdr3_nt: TGTGCCACCAAACAGGTCTCTGGAAACACCATATATTTT
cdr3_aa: CATKQVSGNTIYF

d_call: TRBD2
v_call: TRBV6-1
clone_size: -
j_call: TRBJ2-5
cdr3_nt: TGTGCCAGCAGCGAAGGACTAGAAGGCTTCGTTAAGACCCAGTACTTC
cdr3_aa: CASSEGLEGFVKTQYF

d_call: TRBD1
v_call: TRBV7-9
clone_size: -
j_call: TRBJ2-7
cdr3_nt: TGTGCCAGCGGTGGGACAGTCACGTACGAGCAGTACTTC
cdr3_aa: CASGGTVTYEQYF

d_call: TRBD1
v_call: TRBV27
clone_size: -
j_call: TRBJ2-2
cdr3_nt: TGTGCCAGCAGTTTATTTCCGGGACAGGGAACGAACACCGGGGAGCTGTTTTTT
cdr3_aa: CASSLFPGQGTNTGELFF

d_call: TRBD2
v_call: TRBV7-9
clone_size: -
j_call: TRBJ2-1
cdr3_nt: TGTGCCAGCAGCTTAGAGCGGGAGGGTGAGCAGTTCTTC
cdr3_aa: CASSLEREGEQFF

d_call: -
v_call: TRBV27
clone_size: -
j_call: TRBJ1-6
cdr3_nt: TGTGCTACTCAGCTCCGTAACAGGGTGGGTTCACCCCTCCACTTT
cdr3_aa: CATQLRNRVGSPLHF

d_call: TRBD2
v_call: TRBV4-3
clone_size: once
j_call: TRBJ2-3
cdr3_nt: TGCGCCAGTTCGCTTCCAGCGGGGGTTGGTGATACGCAGTATTTT
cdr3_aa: CASSLPAGVGDTQYF

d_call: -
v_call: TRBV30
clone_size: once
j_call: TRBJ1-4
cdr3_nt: TGTGCCTGGGGGAAGGGGATCGGCACTAATGAAAAACTGTTTTTT
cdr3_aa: CAWGKGIGTNEKLFF

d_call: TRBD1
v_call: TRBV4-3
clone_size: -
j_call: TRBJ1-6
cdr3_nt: TGCGCCAGCAGCCAAGATGACAGGGATAATTCACCCCTCCACTTT
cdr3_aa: CASSQDDRDNSPLHF

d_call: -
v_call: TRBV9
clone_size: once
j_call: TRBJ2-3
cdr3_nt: TGTGCCAGCAGCTTACGGACTGGTACGCAGTATTTT
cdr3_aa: CASSLRTGTQYF

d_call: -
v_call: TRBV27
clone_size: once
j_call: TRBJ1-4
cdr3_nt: TGTGCCAGCAGTCGATCAGGGGAACGGGGAAAACTGTTTTTT
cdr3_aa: CASSRSGERGKLFF

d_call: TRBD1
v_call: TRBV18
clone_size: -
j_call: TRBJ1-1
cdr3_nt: TGTGCCAGCTCACCAAGGGACAGGGGCCCTTTGGGACCTGAAGCTTTCTTT
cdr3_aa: CASSPRDRGPLGPEAFF

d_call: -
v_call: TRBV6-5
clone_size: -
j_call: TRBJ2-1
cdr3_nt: TGTGCCAGCAGCCCATCCCCCAACAATGAGCAGTTCTTC
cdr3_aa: CASSPSPNNEQFF

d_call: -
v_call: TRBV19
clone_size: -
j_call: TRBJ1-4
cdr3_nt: TGTGCCAGTCAAACGGGGGAAGGCGAAAAACTGTTTTTT
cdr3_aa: CASQTGEGEKLFF

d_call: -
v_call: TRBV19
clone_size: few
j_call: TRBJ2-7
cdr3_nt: TGTGCCAGTAGTATAGGTCTCCAGGGGCGGAACGAGCAGTACTTC
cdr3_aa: CASSIGLQGRNEQYF

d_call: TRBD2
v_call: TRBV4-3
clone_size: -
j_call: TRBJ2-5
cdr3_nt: TGCGCCAGCAGCCAAGAATGGGGACTAGCGGGAGGGGAGACCCAGTACTTC
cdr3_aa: CASSQEWGLAGGETQYF

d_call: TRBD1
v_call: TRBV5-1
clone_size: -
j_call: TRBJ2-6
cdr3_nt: TGCGCCAGCAGCCCTCTGGGACAGACGGCTGGGGCCAACGTCCTGACTTTC
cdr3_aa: CASSPLGQTAGANVLTF

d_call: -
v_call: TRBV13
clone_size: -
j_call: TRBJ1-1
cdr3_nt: TGTGCCAGCAGCTTCCCGACAGGTGGGGGCACTGAAGCTTTCTTT
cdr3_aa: CASSFPTGGGTEAFF

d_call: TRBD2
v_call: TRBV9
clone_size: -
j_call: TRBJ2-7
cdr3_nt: TGTGCCAGCAGCGTCCCTGCCGGAGTAGCGGGAGATTACTTC
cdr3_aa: CASSVPAGVAGDYF

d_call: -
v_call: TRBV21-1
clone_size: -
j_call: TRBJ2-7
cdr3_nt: TGTGCCAGCAGCCGACGACCGGGCTCCTACGAGCAGTACTTC
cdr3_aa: CASSRRPGSYEQYF

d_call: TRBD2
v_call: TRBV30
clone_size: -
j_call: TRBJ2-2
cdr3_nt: TGTGCCTGGACCGCGGGGGAGGTAACGGGGAACACCGGGGAGCTGTTTTTT
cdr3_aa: CAWTAGEVTGNTGELFF

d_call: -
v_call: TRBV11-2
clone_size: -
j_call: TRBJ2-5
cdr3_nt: TGTGCCAGCAGCTTAGCGTCCGGGTTCCAAGAGACCCAGTACTTC
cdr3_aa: CASSLASGFQETQYF

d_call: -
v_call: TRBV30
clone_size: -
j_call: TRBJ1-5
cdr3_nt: TGTGCCTGGAGTGGAGAAGGCAATCAGCCCCAGCATTTT
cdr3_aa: CAWSGEGNQPQHF

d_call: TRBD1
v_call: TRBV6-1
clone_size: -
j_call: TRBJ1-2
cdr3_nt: TGTGCCAGCAGTAAGGACAGGGCCTATGGCTACACCTTC
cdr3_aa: CASSKDRAYGYTF

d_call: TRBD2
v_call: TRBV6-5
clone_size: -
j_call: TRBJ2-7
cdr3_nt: TGTGCCAGCAGTTACCTAGCGGGAGGTGGTTACGAGCAGTACTTC
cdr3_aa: CASSYLAGGGYEQYF

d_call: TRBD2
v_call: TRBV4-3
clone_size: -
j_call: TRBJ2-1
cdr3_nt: TGCGCCAGCAGCCCCATAGCGGGAGGCGGCAATGAGCAGTTCTTC
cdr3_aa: CASSPIAGGGNEQFF

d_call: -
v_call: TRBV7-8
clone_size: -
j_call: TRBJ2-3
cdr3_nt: TGTGCCAGCAGCTTAGTTCTACAACAGGATACGCAGTATTTT
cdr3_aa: CASSLVLQQDTQYF

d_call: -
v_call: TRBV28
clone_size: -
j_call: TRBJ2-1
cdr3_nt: TGTGCCAGCATTCCCGGGAGCTCCTACAATGAGCAGTTCTTC
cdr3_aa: CASIPGSSYNEQFF